A single sample is the source of the 9 T cell receptor beta chains below, sequenced in a study of T cells after yellow fever vaccination. In TCRdb, the 5' RACE reads were re-called with MiXCR into one record per CDR3 protein. The repertoire holds approximately 160,000 distinct CDR3 sequences, with approximately 10% as singletons. The sequenced sample was CD8+ T cells sorted from PBMCs, obtained 45 days after the yellow fever booster vaccination. All receptors derive from a man aged 18 to 30 who received the YFV17D yellow fever vaccine.

This clonotype turned up a few times. For the CDR3, the DNA is TGTGCCAGCAGCTTCGACAGGGGTCACAATGAGCAGTTCTTC. This encodes CASSFDRGHNEQFF. The chain couples TRBV7-6 to TRBJ2-1; 8 bases align to TRBD1. This CDR3 spans 14 amino acids. V was clipped by 3 bases and J by 5 bases; unmatched bases: 3. CDR1 is SGHVS and CDR2 is FNYEAQ in the germline V gene.

This clonotype appeared many times. The V gene is TRBV6-2 or TRBV6-3, the J gene TRBJ2-7, with D hard to call. The CDR3 runs to 17 residues. V was shortened by 6 bases and J by 2 bases, with 23 bases between the two germline ends. Per germline, CDR1 MNHEY and CDR2 SVGEGT. This chain's CDR3 is CASSYRHGGPPAYEQYV. CDR3 DNA sequence: TGTGCCAGCAGCTATCGTCATGGTGGCCCGCCGGCCTACGAGCAGTACGTC.

The V call is TRBV7-3, the J call TRBJ2-5, with D unclear. The CDR3 loop spans 15 amino acids. Germline V gives CDR1 SGHTA, CDR2 FQGTGA. The V end was cut by 5 bases, the J end by 2 bases, with 15 bases between. CDR3 nucleotide sequence: TGTGCCAGCAGCCCAGTGGGGAAGACTCAAGAGACCCAGTACTTC. Amino acid sequence: CASSPVGKTQETQYF.

This clonotype was observed a handful of times. The chain joins TRBV7-6 to TRBJ1-1, with a tentative D call TRBD1 (6 bases). V was clipped by 3 bases and J by 6 bases, with 17 bases between them. The CDR3 is made up of 15 amino acids. Germline V gene data show CDR1 as SGHVS and CDR2 as FNYEAQ. The CDR3 nucleotides are TGTGCCAGCAGCTTGGGGGGCGACGGGAGCTCTGAAGCTTTCTTT. Translation gives CASSLGGDGSSEAFF. Combining the CDR3 with reference TRBV7-6 and TRBJ1-1 gives the whole variable domain GAGVSQSPRYKVTKRGQDVALRCDPISGHVSLYWYRQALGQGPEFLTYFNYEAQQDKSGLPNDRFSAERPEGSISTLTIQRTEQRDSAMYRCASSLGGDGSSEAFFGQGTRLTVV.

This clonotype has more than one count but fewer than ten. The genes are TRBV5-1 and TRBJ1-5; no clear D gene. The germline V and J ends were trimmed by 0 bases and 9 bases, with 22 bases remaining between them. The CDR3 has 17 residues. From germline, CDR1 is SGHRS and CDR2 YFSETQ. In DNA form, the CDR3 reads TGCGCCAGCAGCTTGGCCCTGAGGTCTCACGGATCGGGGCCCCAGCATTTT. Translation gives CASSLALRSHGSGPQHF.

This clonotype showed up just a few times. The chain links TRBV7-9 to TRBJ2-5; D not resolved. This CDR3 spans 11 amino acids. The germline gives CDR1 SEHNR, CDR2 FQNEAQ (reference sequence). V lost 8 bases and J lost 5, with 9 bases in between. The CDR3: CASASRETQYF. CDR3 in DNA: TGTGCCAGCGCCTCCCGTGAGACCCAGTACTTC. Full variable domain (remainder filled in from reference TRBV7-9 and TRBJ2-5): DTGVSQNPRHKITKRGQNVTFRCDPISEHNRLYWYRQTLGQGPEFLTYFQNEAQLEKSRLLSDRFSAERPKGSFSTLEIQRTEQGDSAMYLCASASRETQYFGPGTRLLVL.

This clonotype turned up a few times. This chain uses TRBV7-9 with TRBJ2-7, with unresolved D. CDR3 size: 12 residues. Germline CDR1 reads SEHNR; CDR2 reads FQNEAQ (reference sequence). Trimming stripped 2 bases from V and 3 bases from J, with 5 bases between. The CDR3 coding sequence is TGTGCCAGCAGCTTAAAGGGCTACGAGCAGTACTTC. Encoded protein: CASSLKGYEQYF.

The genes are TRBV6-6 and TRBJ1-5, with D uncertain. Per germline, CDR1 MNHNY and CDR2 SVGAGI (reference sequence). This CDR3 has 12 residues. V was pared by 4 bases and J by 5 bases, with 6 bases between. Written as DNA, the CDR3 is TGTGCCAGCAGTTCCCTCGATCAGCCCCAGCATTTT. Its protein product is CASSSLDQPQHF.

The chain links TRBV9 to TRBJ2-3; D not certain. Germline-derived CDR1 and CDR2 are SGDLS and YYNGEE. V lost 4 bases and J 1 base, leaving 28 bases between the germline ends. This CDR3 has 20 residues. As DNA, the CDR3 is TGTGCCAGCAGCTCTTCCACGAAAGTGGCAACTCGGCTGGGCACAGATACGCAGTATTTT. It encodes CASSSSTKVATRLGTDTQYF.